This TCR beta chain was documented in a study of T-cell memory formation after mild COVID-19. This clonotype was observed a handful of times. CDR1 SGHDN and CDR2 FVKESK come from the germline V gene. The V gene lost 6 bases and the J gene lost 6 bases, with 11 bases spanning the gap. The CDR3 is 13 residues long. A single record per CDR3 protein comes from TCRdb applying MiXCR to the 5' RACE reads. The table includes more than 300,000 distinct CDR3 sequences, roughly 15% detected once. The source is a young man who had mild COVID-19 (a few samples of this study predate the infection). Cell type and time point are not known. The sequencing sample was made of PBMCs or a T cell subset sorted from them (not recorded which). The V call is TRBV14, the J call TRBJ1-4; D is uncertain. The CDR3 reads CASRAQVYEKLFF. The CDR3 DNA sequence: TGTGCCAGCAGAGCCCAGGTCTATGAAAAACTGTTTTTT.